This T cell receptor (beta chain) was retrieved from a study of human T cells and chemical hapten exposure. The library attached unique molecular identifiers to individual cDNA molecules. TCRdb re-analysed the RACE reads in MiXCR, keeping a single row per CDR3 protein. The sample contains about 85,000 distinct CDR3 sequences, roughly 10% of which appear only once. Per germline, CDR1 KGHSH and CDR2 LQKENI. V shed 1 base and J shed 2 bases, with 14 bases lying between them. The CDR3 sequence is 16 residues long. Study-wide results and limits: The study found that DPC sensitization did not change TCRs above 1 in 1000 frequency.

Indicated time point: patch test 2, 6 weeks after DPC sensitization. Described treatment: therapeutic diphenylcyclopropenone sensitization with weekly scalp DPC. This clonotype showed up just a few times. Its specificity is unknown. The origin of this receptor is a man younger than 35 with alopecia areata. Some clones in this sample may be carry-over from other donors' samples. Source: whole blood, taken in connection with sensitization to the hapten diphenylcyclopropenone (DPC). J is TRBJ2-5 and V is TRBV18; D is unclear. Here the CDR3 DNA reads TGTGCCAGCTCACCACGAACTTCGCACGGGCAAGAGACCCAGTACTTC. Amino acids: CASSPRTSHGQETQYF.